This TCR beta chain was profiled in a study of T cell clonotyping in hematopoietic cell transplantation. Concerning this clone itself: Its antigen remains unknown.

V was pared by 5 bases and J by 4 bases, with 8 bases between. Germline V lookup: CDR1 SGHVS, CDR2 FQNEAQ. This CDR3 contains 12 residues. Generated by immunoSEQ multiplex PCR, the TCRdb table keeps only in-frame clones and is missing some. The sample has more than 10,000 clones, about 80% seen once; the top ten hold approximately 6%. Whole-study findings and limits: Graft donor and pretransplant recipient Inverse Simpson Index values predicted broader posttransplant TCR diversity. After transplant, recipient diversity fell while pathologically expanded clonotypes grew through day 180.

The chain employs TRBV7-8 and TRBJ2-5, with D hard to call. The TCR sequence derives from a female patient between 40 and 55 years old who had an allogeneic stem cell transplant from a related donor, so T cells may come from the graft donor. Some clones in this sample may be carry-over from other donors' samples. The sequencing used PBMCs, collected 100 days after allogeneic stem cell transplant. CDR3 coding DNA: TGTGCCAGCAGCCCACTCAGAGAGACCCAGTACTTC. Translating gives CASSPLRETQYF.